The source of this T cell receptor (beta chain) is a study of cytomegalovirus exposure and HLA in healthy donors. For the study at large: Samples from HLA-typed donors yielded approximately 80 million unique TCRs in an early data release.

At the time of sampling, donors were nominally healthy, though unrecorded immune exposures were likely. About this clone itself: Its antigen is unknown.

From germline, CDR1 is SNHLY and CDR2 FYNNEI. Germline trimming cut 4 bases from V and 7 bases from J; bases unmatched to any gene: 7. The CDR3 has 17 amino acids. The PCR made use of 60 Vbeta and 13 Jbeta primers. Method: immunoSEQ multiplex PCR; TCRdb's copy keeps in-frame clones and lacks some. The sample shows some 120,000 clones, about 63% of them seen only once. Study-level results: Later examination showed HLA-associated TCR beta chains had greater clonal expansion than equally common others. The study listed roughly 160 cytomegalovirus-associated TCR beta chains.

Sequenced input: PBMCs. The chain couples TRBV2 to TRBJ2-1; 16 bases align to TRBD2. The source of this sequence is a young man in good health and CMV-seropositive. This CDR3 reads CASSGGLAGGPGNEQFF. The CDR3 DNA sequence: TGTGCCAGCAGTGGGGGACTAGCGGGAGGGCCGGGGAATGAGCAGTTCTTC. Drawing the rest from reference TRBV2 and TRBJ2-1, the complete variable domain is EPEVTQTPSHQVTQMGQEVILRCVPISNHLYFYWYRQILGQKVEFLVSFYNNEISEKSEIFDDQFSVERPDGSNFTLKIRSTKLEDSAMYFCASSGGLAGGPGNEQFFGPGTRLTVL.